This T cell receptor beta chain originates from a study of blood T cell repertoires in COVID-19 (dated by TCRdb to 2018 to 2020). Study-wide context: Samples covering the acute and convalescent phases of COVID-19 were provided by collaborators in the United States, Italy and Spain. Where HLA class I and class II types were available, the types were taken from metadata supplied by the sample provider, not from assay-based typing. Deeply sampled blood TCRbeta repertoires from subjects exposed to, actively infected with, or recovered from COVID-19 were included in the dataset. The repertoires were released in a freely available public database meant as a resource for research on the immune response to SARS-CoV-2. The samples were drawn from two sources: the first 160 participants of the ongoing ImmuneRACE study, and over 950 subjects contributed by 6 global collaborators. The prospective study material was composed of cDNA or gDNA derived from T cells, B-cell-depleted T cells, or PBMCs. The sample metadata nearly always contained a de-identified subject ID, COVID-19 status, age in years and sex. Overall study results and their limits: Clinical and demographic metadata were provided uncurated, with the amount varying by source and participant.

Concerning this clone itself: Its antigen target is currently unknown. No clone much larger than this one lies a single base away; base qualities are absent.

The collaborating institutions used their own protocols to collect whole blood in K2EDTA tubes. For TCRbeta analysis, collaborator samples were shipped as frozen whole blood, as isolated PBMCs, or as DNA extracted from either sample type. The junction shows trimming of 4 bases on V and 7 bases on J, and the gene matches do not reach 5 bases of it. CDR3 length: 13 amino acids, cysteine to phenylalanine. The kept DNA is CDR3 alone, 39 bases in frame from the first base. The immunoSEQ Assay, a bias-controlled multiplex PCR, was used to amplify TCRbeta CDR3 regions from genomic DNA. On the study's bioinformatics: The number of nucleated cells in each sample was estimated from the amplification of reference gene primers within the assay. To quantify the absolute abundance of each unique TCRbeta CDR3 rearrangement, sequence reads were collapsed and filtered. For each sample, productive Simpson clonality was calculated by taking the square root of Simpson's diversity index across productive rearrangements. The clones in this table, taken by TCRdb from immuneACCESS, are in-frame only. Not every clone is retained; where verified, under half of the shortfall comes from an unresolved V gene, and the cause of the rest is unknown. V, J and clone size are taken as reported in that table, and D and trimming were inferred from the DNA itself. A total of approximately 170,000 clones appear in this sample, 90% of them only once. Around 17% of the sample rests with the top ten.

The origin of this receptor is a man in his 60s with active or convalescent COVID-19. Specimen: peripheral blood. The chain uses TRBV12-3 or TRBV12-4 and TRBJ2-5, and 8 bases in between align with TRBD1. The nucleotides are TGTGCCAGCAGTTCGGACAGGGTTGGGACCCAGTACTTC. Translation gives CASSSDRVGTQYF.